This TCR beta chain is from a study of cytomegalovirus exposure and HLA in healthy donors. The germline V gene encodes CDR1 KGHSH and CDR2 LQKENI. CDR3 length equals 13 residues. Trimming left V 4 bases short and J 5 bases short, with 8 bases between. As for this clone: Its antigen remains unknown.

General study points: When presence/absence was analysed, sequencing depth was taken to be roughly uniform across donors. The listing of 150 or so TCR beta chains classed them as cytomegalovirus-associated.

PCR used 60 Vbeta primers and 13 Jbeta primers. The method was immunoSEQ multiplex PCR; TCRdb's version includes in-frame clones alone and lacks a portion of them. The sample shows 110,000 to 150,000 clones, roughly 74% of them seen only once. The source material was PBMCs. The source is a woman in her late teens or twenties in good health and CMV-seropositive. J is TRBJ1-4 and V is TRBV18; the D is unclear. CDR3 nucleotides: TGTGCCAGCTCACTCGAGATGAATGAAAAACTGTTTTTT. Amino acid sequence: CASSLEMNEKLFF.